One sample yielded the 5 T cell receptor beta chains listed below, sequenced in a study of Ad26.COV2.S vaccination and SARS-CoV-2 variants. Measured with immunoSEQ multiplex PCR; TCRdb has only the in-frame clones, and not every one. The sample shows around 250,000 clones, about 89% of them seen only once. Specified treatment: roughly 20 received Ad26.COV2.S at low or high dose, single or two shots; several received placebo; per-sample allocation not given. Sample collection was performed on day 63 after the first vaccine or placebo injection. The sample in question was peripheral blood, obtained in a trial of Ad26.COV2.S vaccine versus placebo. These receptors came from a person aged 18-65 years who received the Ad26.COV2.S COVID-19 vaccine or a placebo.

This chain uses TRBV4-1 with TRBJ1-2; D ambiguous. Trimming took 4 bases from V and 5 from J, leaving 20 bases between them. The germline gives CDR1 MGHRA, CDR2 YSYEKL. The CDR3 contains 16 residues. As DNA, the CDR3 is TGCGCCAGCAGCCCATCGGCGGGCGTTAGGGATTATGGCTACACCTTC. Amino acids: CASSPSAGVRDYGYTF.

The V gene is TRBV5-4, the J gene TRBJ2-5; D is possibly TRBD1 (5 bases). Per germline, CDR1 SGHNT and CDR2 YYREEE (reference sequence). The length of the CDR3 is 14 residues. V dropped 2 bases and J dropped 4 bases, with 12 bases sitting between them. This CDR3 reads CASSFQGAGETQYF. DNA for the CDR3: TGTGCCAGCAGCTTCCAAGGGGCCGGAGAGACCCAGTACTTC.

The chain recombines TRBV5-6 with TRBJ1-2; possibly TRBD1 for D (6 bases). The V and J ends lost 1 base and 6 bases respectively, with 13 bases between them. Per the germline V gene, CDR1 is SGHDT and CDR2 is YYEEEE. This CDR3 is 14 amino acids long. CDR3 in DNA: TGTGCCAGCAGCTTGTCCCGGGGGCAGGATGGCTACACCTTC. Translating gives CASSLSRGQDGYTF.

This rearrangement joins TRBV6-5 to TRBJ1-6; D is perhaps TRBD1 (5 bases). The CDR3 runs 13 residues. The V gene's germline CDR1 is MNHEY and CDR2 SVGAGI. Trimming took off 7 bases at V and 8 bases at J, with 12 bases between the two ends. DNA of the CDR3: TGTGCCAGCACGTCCAGGGTCGATTCACCCCTCCACTTT. Encoded protein: CASTSRVDSPLHF.

The chain employs TRBV4-2 and TRBJ2-3; 12 bases fit TRBD2. The junction had 6 bases not matched to a gene; V was cut back by 0 bases and J by 5 bases. Germline V gene data show CDR1 as LGHNA and CDR2 as YNFKEQ. The CDR3 extends over 17 amino acids. The CDR3 nucleotides read TGTGCCAGCAGCCAAGAAGGGACTAGCGGGTGGGGAGATACGCAGTATTTT. This translates into CASSQEGTSGWGDTQYF.